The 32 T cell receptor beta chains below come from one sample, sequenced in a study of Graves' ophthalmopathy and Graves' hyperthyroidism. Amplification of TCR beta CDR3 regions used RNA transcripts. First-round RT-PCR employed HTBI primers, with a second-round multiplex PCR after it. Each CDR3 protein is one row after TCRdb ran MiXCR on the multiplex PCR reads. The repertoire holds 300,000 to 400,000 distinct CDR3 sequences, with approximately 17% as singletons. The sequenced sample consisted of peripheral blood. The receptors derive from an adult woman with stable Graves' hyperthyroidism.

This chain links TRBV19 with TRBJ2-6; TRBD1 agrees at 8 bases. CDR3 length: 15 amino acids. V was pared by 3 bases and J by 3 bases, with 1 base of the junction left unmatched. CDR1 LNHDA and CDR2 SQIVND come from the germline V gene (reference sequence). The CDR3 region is CASSMTGDGANVLTF. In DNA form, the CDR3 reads TGTGCCAGTAGTATGACAGGGGATGGGGCCAACGTCCTGACTTTC.

The CDR3 sequence: CASSQVRGSTEAFF. CDR3 DNA: TGTGCCAGCAGCCAAGTACGGGGGAGCACTGAAGCTTTCTTT. The chain has TRBV3-1 and TRBJ1-1; D is possibly TRBD1 (5 bases). The CDR3 is 14 residues long. Between the trimmed V and J ends, which lost 1 base and 4 bases, there was a span of 10 bases. Germline V CDR1 and CDR2: LGHDT, YNNKEL (reference sequence).

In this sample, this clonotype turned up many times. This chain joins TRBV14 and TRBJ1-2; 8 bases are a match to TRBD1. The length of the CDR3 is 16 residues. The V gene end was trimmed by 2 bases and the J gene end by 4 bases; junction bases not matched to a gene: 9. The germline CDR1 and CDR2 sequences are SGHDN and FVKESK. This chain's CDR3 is CASSQSRTGWVYGYTF. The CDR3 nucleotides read TGTGCCAGCAGCCAAAGCCGGACAGGGTGGGTCTATGGCTACACCTTC.

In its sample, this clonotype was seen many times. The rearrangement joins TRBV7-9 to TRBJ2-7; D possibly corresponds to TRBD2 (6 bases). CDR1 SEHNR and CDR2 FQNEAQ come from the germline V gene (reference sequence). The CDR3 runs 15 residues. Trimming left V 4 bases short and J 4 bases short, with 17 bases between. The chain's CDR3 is CASSSPLAWHYEQYF. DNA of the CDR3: TGTGCCAGCAGCTCCCCACTAGCTTGGCATTACGAGCAGTACTTC.

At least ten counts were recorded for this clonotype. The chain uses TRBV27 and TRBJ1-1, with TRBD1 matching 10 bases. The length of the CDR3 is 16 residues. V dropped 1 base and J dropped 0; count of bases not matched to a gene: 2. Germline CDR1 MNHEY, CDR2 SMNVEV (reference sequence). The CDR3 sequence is CASSLLGTGVNTEAFF. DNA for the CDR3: TGTGCCAGCAGTTTATTAGGGACAGGGGTGAACACTGAAGCTTTCTTT.

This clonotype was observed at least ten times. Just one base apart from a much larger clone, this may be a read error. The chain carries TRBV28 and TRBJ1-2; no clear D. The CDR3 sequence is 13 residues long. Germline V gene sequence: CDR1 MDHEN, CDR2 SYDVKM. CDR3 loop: CAGSPQVNYGYTF. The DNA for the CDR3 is TGTGCCGGCAGTCCGCAGGTTAACTATGGCTACACCTTC.

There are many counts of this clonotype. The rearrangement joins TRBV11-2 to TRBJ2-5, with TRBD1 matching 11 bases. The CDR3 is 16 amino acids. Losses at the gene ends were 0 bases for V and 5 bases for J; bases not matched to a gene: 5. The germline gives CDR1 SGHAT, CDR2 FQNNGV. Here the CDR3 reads CASSLEPDRGLETQYF. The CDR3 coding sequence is TGTGCCAGCAGCTTAGAACCGGACAGGGGGCTGGAGACCCAGTACTTC.

DNA of the CDR3: TGTGCCAGCAGTTTAATAGTCGGACCAAGCTCCTACGAGCAGTACTTC. Residues: CASSLIVGPSSYEQYF. The chain couples TRBV12-3 or TRBV12-4 to TRBJ2-7; unclear D gene. This CDR3 has 16 amino acids. Trimming stripped 2 bases from V and 0 bases from J, with 14 bases between.

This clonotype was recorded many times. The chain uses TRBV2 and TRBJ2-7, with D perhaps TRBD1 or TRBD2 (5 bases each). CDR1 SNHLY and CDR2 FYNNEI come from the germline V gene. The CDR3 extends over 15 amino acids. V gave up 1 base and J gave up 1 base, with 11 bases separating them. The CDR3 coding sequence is TGTGCCAGCAGTGAAGTTCGGGGACCGTCCTACGAGCAGTACTTC. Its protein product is CASSEVRGPSYEQYF. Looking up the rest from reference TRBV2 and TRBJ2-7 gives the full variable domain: EPEVTQTPSHQVTQMGQEVILRCVPISNHLYFYWYRQILGQKVEFLVSFYNNEISEKSEIFDDQFSVERPDGSNFTLKIRSTKLEDSAMYFCASSEVRGPSYEQYFGPGTRLTVT.

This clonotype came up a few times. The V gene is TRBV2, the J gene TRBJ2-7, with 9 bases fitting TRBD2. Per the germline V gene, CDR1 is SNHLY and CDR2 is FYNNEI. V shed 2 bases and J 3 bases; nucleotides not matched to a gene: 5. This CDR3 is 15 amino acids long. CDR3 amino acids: CASSEYPAGGYEQYF. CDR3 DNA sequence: TGTGCCAGCAGTGAATATCCAGCGGGAGGCTACGAGCAGTACTTC.

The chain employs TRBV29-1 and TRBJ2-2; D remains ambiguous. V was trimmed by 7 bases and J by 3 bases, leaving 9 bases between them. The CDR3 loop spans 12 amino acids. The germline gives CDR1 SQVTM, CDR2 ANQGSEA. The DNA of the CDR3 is TGCAGCGGGTGTTTGGACACCGGGGAGCTGTTTTTT. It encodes CSGCLDTGELFF.

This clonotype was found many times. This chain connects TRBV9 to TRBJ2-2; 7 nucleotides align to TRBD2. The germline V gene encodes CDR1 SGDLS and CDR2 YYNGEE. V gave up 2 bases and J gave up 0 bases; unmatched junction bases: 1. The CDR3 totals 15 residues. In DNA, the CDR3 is TGTGCCAGCAGCGTTAGCGGGTCGAACACCGGGGAGCTGTTTTTT. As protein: CASSVSGSNTGELFF. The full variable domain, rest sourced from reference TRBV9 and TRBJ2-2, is DSGVTQTPKHLITATGQRVTLRCSPRSGDLSVYWYQQSLDQGLQFLIQYYNGEERAKGNILERFSAQQFPDLHSELNLSSLELGDSALYFCASSVSGSNTGELFFGEGSRLTVL.

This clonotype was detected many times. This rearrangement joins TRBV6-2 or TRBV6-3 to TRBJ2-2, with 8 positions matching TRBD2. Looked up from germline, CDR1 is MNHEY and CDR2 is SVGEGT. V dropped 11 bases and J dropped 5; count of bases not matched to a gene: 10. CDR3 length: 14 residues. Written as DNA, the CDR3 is TGTGCCTCGGAAGCGGGAGAAGTTACCGGGGAGCTGTTTTTT. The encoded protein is CASEAGEVTGELFF.

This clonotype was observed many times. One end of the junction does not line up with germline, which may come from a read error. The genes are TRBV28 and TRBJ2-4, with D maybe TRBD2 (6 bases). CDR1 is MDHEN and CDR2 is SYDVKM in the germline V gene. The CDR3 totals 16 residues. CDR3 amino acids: CASSLRPGRAKNIKYF. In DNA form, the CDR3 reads TGTGCCAGCAGTTTACGGCCCGGGAGAGCCAAAAACATTAAGTACTTC.

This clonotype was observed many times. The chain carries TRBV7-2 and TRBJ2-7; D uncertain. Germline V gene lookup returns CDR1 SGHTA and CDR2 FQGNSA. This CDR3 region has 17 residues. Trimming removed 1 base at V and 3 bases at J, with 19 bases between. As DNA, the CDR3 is TGTGCCAGCAGCTTAGAAGGCTGGAGTACCTCCATCTACGAGCAGTACTTC. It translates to CASSLEGWSTSIYEQYF.

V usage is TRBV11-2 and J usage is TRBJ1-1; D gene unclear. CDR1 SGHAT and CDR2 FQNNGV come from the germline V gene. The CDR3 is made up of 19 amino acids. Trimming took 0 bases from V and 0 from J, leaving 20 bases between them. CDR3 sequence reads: CASSLDRTLGDFMNTEAFF. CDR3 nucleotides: TGTGCCAGCAGCTTAGATAGAACCCTTGGCGACTTCATGAACACTGAAGCTTTCTTT.

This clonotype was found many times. Written as DNA, the CDR3 is TGTGCCAGCACCGACCAACCCAGGGGTGAGCAGTACTTC. Protein sequence: CASTDQPRGEQYF. V usage is TRBV27 and J usage is TRBJ2-7; a possible D gene is TRBD1 (6 bases). V lost 7 bases to trimming and J lost 7 bases, with 17 bases between them. The CDR3 has 13 amino acids. CDR1 is MNHEY, CDR2 SMNVEV, per germline (reference sequence).

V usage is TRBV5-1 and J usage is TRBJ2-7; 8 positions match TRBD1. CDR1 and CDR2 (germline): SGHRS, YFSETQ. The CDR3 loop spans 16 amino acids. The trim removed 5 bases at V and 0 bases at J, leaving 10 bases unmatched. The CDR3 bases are TGCGCCAGCAGGTCCGCCAAAGGACAGGGCTCCTACGAGCAGTACTTC. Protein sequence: CASRSAKGQGSYEQYF. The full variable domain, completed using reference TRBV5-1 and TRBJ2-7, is KAGVTQTPRYLIKTRGQQVTLSCSPISGHRSVSWYQQTPGQGLQFLFEYFSETQRNKGNFPGRFSGRQFSNSRSEMNVSTLELGDSALYLCASRSAKGQGSYEQYFGPGTRLTVT.

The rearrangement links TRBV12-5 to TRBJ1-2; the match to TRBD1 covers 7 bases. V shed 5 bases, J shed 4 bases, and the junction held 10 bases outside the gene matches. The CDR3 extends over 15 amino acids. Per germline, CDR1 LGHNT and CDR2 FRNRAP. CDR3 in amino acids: CASGSPGRGLYGYTF. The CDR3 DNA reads TGTGCTAGTGGTAGTCCAGGTAGGGGGCTCTATGGCTACACCTTC. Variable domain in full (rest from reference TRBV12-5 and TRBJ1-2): DARVTQTPRHKVTEMGQEVTMRCQPILGHNTVFWYRQTMMQGLELLAYFRNRAPLDDSGMPKDRFSAEMPDATLATLKIQPSEPRDSAVYFCASGSPGRGLYGYTFGSGTRLTVV.

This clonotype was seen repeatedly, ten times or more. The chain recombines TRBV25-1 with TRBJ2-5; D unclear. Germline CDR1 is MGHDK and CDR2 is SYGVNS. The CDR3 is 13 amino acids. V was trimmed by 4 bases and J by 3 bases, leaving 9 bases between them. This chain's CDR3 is CASSGPREETQYF. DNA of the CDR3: TGTGCCAGCAGTGGCCCACGCGAAGAGACCCAGTACTTC.

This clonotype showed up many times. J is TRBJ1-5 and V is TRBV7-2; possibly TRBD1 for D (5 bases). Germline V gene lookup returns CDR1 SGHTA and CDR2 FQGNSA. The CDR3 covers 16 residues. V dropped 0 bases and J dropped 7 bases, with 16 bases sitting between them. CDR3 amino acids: CASSLASPGQGQPQHF. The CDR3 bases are TGTGCCAGCAGCTTAGCCAGCCCGGGCCAGGGCCAGCCCCAGCATTTT.

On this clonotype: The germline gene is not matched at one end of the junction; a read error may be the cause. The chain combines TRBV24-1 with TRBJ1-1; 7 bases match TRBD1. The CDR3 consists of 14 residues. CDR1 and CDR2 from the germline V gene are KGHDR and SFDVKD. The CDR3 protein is CASRGGTSEREALF. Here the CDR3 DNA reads TGTGCCTCCAGGGGGGGGACATCGGAACGTGAAGCTTTGTTT.

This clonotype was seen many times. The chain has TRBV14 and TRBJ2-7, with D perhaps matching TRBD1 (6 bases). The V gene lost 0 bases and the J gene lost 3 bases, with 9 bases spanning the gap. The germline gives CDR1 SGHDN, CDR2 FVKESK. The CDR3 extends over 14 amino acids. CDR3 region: CASSQDSRGYEQYF. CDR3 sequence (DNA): TGTGCCAGCAGCCAAGATAGCAGGGGCTACGAGCAGTACTTC.

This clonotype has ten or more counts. Here the CDR3 DNA reads TGTGCCAGCAGTGGCCGGGACAGGCCCTACGAGCAGTACTTC. Protein product: CASSGRDRPYEQYF. The V and J genes are TRBV2 and TRBJ2-7; TRBD1 aligns across 8 bases. The CDR3 loop spans 14 amino acids. The ends lost 4 bases at V and 2 bases at J; junction bases unmatched: 4. From germline, CDR1 is SNHLY and CDR2 FYNNEI.

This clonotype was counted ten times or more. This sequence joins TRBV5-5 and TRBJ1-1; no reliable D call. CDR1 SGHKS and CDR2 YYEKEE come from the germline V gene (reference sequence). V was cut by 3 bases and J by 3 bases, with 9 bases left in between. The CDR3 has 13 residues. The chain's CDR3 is CASSSAPDTEAFF. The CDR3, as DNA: TGTGCCAGCAGCTCCGCTCCTGACACTGAAGCTTTCTTT.

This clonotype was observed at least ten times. CDR3 DNA sequence: TGTGCCAGCAGCCGGGGTCAAGGTCAGCCCCAGCATTTT. Its protein product is CASSRGQGQPQHF. This chain connects TRBV12-3 or TRBV12-4 to TRBJ1-5, with D hard to call. The V and J ends lost 6 bases and 6 bases respectively, with 12 bases between them. The CDR3 length is 13 residues.

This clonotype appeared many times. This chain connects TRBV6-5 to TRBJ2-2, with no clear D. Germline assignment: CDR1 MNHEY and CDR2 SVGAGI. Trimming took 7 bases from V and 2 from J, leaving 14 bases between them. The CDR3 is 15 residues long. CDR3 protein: CASKSRVTNTGELFF. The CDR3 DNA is TGTGCCAGCAAGAGTAGGGTTACCAACACCGGGGAGCTGTTTTTT.

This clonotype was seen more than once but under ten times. The DNA for the CDR3 is TGTGCCAGCTCACGGCCTGGGGCCACCGGGACAAGAGGAAACACCATATATTTT. Translating gives CASSRPGATGTRGNTIYF. The chain recombines TRBV18 with TRBJ1-3; D is perhaps TRBD1 (6 bases). Germline V gives CDR1 KGHSH, CDR2 LQKENI. CDR3 size: 18 residues. Trimming cost V 4 bases and J 4 bases, with 23 bases left between them. Using reference TRBV18 and TRBJ1-3 for the parts outside the CDR3, the full variable domain is NAGVMQNPRHLVRRRGQEARLRCSPMKGHSHVYWYRQLPEEGLKFMVYLQKENIIDESGMPKERFSAEFPKEGPSILRIQQVVRGDSAAYFCASSRPGATGTRGNTIYFGEGSWLTVV.

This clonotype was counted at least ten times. The CDR3 DNA follows: TGTGCCAGCAGCTTGACAGGGGAAGATTACGAGCAGTACTTC. Its protein is CASSLTGEDYEQYF. The V and J genes are TRBV13 and TRBJ2-7; TRBD1 matches 8 bases. The CDR3 contains 14 residues. The V gene end was trimmed by 3 bases and the J gene end by 4 bases; junction bases not matched to a gene: 5. Per germline, CDR1 PRHDT and CDR2 FYEKMQ (reference sequence).

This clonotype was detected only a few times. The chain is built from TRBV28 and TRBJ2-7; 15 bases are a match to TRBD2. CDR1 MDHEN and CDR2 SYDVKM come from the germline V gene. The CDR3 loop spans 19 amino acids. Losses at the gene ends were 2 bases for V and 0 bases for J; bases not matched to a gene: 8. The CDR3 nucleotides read TGTGCCAGCAGTTTAATAGGACTAGCGGGAGGGATTTCCTCCTACGAGCAGTACTTC. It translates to CASSLIGLAGGISSYEQYF.

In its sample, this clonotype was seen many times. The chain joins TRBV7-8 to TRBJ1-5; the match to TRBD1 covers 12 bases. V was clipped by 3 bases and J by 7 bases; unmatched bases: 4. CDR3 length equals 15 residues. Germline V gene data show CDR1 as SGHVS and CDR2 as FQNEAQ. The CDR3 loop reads CASSFAGTGGQPQHF. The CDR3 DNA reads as TGTGCCAGCAGCTTCGCCGGGACAGGGGGCCAGCCCCAGCATTTT. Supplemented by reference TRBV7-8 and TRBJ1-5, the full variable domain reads GAGVSQSPRYKVAKRGQDVALRCDPISGHVSLFWYQQALGQGPEFLTYFQNEAQLDKSGLPSDRFFAERPEGSVSTLKIQRTQQEDSAVYLCASSFAGTGGQPQHFGDGTRLSIL.

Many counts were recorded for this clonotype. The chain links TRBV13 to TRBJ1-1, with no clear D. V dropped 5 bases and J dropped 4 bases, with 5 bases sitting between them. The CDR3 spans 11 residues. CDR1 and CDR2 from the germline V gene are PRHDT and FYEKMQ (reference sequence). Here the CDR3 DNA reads TGTGCCAGCAGCCCAGCCACTGAAGCTTTCTTT. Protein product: CASSPATEAFF.